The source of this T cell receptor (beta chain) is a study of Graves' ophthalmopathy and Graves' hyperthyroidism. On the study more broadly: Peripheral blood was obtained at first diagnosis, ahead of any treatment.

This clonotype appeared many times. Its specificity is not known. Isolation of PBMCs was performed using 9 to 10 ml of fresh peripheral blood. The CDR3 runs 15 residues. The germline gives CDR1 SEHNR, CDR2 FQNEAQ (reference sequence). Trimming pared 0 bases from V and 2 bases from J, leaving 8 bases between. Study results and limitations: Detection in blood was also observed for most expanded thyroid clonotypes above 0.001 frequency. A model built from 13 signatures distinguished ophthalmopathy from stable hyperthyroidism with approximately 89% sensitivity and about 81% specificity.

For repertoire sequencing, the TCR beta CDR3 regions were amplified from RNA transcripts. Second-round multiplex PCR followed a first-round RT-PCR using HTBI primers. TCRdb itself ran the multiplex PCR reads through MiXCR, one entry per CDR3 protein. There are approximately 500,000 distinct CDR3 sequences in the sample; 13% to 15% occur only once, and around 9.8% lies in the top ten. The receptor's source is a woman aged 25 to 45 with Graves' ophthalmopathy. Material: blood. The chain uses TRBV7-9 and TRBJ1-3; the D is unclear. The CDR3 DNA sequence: TGTGCCAGCAGCTTAGCGCACGGCCCTGGAAACACCATATATTTT. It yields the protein CASSLAHGPGNTIYF.